Given below is one TCR beta chain in context. This entry is derived from a study of blood T cell repertoires in COVID-19. Overall study context: COVID-19 samples from acute and convalescent phases originated in the United States, Italy and Spain. Sources were T cells, B-cell-depleted T cells, or PBMCs; the material itself was cDNA or gDNA.

J gave up 4 bases and V 6 bases, and 11 bases lay outside the gene matches. This CDR3 region has 15 residues. Donors of Cohort 3 who recovered were those that had two negative PCRs, clearance, or symptom resolution. In the study's own analysis: How many nucleated cells were present was estimated from reference gene primer amplification. Produced via immunoSEQ multiplex PCR; TCRdb's table is partial and in-frame only. The V and J calls and clone size are taken from that table; D and trimming were inferred from the DNA. The profile shows about 310,000 clones, 70% to 90% of them singletons. The receptor was isolated from a woman between 35 and 50 years old who had recovered from COVID-19. The chain uses TRBV5-3 and TRBJ1-2; 8 nucleotides line up with TRBD1. TRBV5-3 is an open reading frame whose function is uncertain. The sequenced sample consisted of PBMCs or T cells enriched from blood (not recorded which). CDR3 nucleotides: TGTGCCAGAACCCACGCGGACAGGGCGACCTATGGCTACACCTTC. As protein: CARTHADRATYGYTF.